This TCR beta chain was captured in a study of cytomegalovirus exposure and HLA in healthy donors. Study conclusions and caveats: The sole available immune exposure information was CMV serostatus.

This clone was recorded only once. Its matching antigen is unknown. The germline V gene has CDR1 LNHNV and CDR2 YYDKDF (reference sequence). This CDR3 is 19 amino acids long. V shed 3 bases, J shed 4 bases, and the junction held 15 bases outside the gene matches. The PCR made use of 60 Vbeta and 13 Jbeta primers. Sequencing used immunoSEQ multiplex PCR; TCRdb keeps in-frame clones, though not all of them. The sample shows about 60,000 clones, approximately 71% of them seen only once. Donors showed nominal health when sampled, although they likely had unrecorded immune exposures. The chain employs TRBV15 and TRBJ2-6; 7 positions agree with TRBD1. The clonotype was recovered from a man aged 35 to 55 in good health and CMV-seropositive. The sequenced material came from PBMCs. CDR3 nucleotide sequence: TGTGCCACCAGCAGTACTGACAGGGCGTATGGACCGGGGGCCAACGTCCTGACTTTC. Translation: CATSSTDRAYGPGANVLTF.